A single sample is the source of the 13 T cell receptor beta chains below, sequenced in a study of vaccination and CD4 T cells after COVID-19. These TCRs are of unknown antigen specificity. The treatment was: roughly 10-day PBMC culture with coronavirus spike peptide pools or control peptides (ViraFEST assay). The study sequenced cultured CD4+ T cell DNA using the Oncomine TCR Beta short-read assay. Via MiXCR, TCRdb re-called the PCR reads, giving one row per CDR3 protein. The sample gives some 21,000 distinct CDR3 sequences, around 40% of which show up once; roughly a quarter is in the top ten. The sample was CD4+ T cells from blood, cultured in vitro, taken before SARS-CoV-2 vaccination. These receptors originate from a human donor who received a COVID-19 vaccine.

This clonotype appeared a few times. This chain joins TRBV5-1 and TRBJ2-3; D is ambiguous. Germline lookup yields CDR1 SGHRS and CDR2 YFSETQ. The CDR3 sequence is 15 residues long. Trimming cost V 4 bases and J 5 bases, with 17 bases left between them. The CDR3 protein is CASSLEPAQQDTQYF. CDR3 in DNA: TGCGCCAGCAGCCTGGAGCCAGCGCAGCAAGATACGCAGTATTTT.

The sample holds a few counts of this clonotype. CDR3 residues: CASSHTSGGAYEQYF. The CDR3 DNA follows: TGTGCCAGCAGTCATACTAGCGGGGGGGCCTACGAGCAGTACTTC. This chain links TRBV2 with TRBJ2-7, with TRBD2 matching 13 bases. Germline V CDR1 and CDR2: SNHLY, FYNNEI. V gave up 5 bases and J gave up 2 bases; unmatched junction bases: 3. This CDR3 has 15 residues. The variable domain in full, completed from reference TRBV2 and TRBJ2-7, reads EPEVTQTPSHQVTQMGQEVILRCVPISNHLYFYWYRQILGQKVEFLVSFYNNEISEKSEIFDDQFSVERPDGSNFTLKIRSTKLEDSAMYFCASSHTSGGAYEQYFGPGTRLTVT.

By share of the sample, this clonotype is medium-sized. The DNA of the CDR3 is TGCACCAGCAGCCAAGATTTAGCGGCGGGGGGGCCAAGAAGCTGGGAGCAGTTCTTC. Translation: CTSSQDLAAGGPRSWEQFF. The gene calls are TRBV1 and TRBJ2-1; the table's D gene call, TRBD2, was not cross checked with the DNA. TRBV1 is designated a pseudogene. The CDR3 is 19 residues long.

As regards this clonotype: Since no conserved phenylalanine or tryptophan closes the CDR3, a read error is the likely cause. It is unclear where the CDR3 begins or ends on the DNA, so no DNA is shown, and the CDR3 is as TCRdb lists it. V gene TRBV24-1 combines with J gene TRBJ2-7; the D call in the table, TRBD2, was not verified against the DNA. Germline V gives CDR1 KGHDR, CDR2 SFDVKD. The CDR3 comprises 8 residues, both ends counted. The CDR3 loop reads CATSEPLR.

The chain carries TRBV6-1 and TRBJ2-5, with no clear D. CDR3 length: 13 residues. Germline CDR1 is MNHNS and CDR2 is SASEGT. The V end lost 8 bases, the J end lost 0 bases, and 10 bases lay between the germline ends. CDR3 in amino acids: CASSSSYQETQYF. The CDR3 DNA reads TGTGCCAGCTCCTCCTCGTACCAAGAGACCCAGTACTTC.

This clonotype is a singleton in its sample. In DNA, the CDR3 is TGTGCCAGCAGTGGACGGATCAACTATGGCTACACCTTC. Protein product: CASSGRINYGYTF. The genes are TRBV2 and TRBJ1-2, with no clear D. Germline CDR1 is SNHLY and CDR2 is FYNNEI. V was cut by 4 bases and J by 2 bases, with 8 bases left in between. This CDR3 is 13 amino acids long. The whole variable domain, filled in from reference TRBV2 and TRBJ1-2, reads EPEVTQTPSHQVTQMGQEVILRCVPISNHLYFYWYRQILGQKVEFLVSFYNNEISEKSEIFDDQFSVERPDGSNFTLKIRSTKLEDSAMYFCASSGRINYGYTFGSGTRLTVV.

This chain uses TRBV7-2 with TRBJ1-6, with D possibly matching TRBD1 (6 bases). This CDR3 region has 19 residues. Germline V CDR1 and CDR2: SGHTA, FQGNSA. V dropped 3 bases and J dropped 9 bases, with 27 bases sitting between them. CDR3 sequence (DNA): TGTGCCAGCAGCTTCGCAGGGGTCTACGGGACGGGAAATGGTTCACCCCTCCACTTT. As protein: CASSFAGVYGTGNGSPLHF. Looking up the rest from reference TRBV7-2 and TRBJ1-6 gives the full variable domain: GAGVSQSPSNKVTEKGKDVELRCDPISGHTALYWYRQSLGQGLEFLIYFQGNSAPDKSGLPSDRFSAERTGGSVSTLTIQRTQQEDSAVYLCASSFAGVYGTGNGSPLHFGNGTRLTVT.

The chain has TRBV19 and TRBJ1-1; TRBD1 might be the D (6 bases). The V end lost 2 bases, the J end lost 4 bases, and 14 bases lay between the germline ends. This CDR3 spans 15 amino acids. The germline V gene has CDR1 LNHDA and CDR2 SQIVND (reference sequence). The CDR3 DNA is TGTGCCAGTAGTATAAAATGGGGGCGGGGCACTGAAGCTTTCTTT. Translating gives CASSIKWGRGTEAFF.

The chain joins TRBV29-1 to TRBJ1-1; D perhaps matches TRBD1 (6 bases). The germline V gene has CDR1 SQVTM and CDR2 ANQGSEA. V was trimmed by 4 bases and J by 5 bases, leaving 14 bases between them. The CDR3 contains 13 residues. The DNA of the CDR3 is TGCAGCGTTGGTCGGGGGGCTGGGACTGAAGCTTTCTTT. It codes for CSVGRGAGTEAFF.

V usage is TRBV2 and J usage is TRBJ2-1; possibly TRBD2 for D (5 bases). V was cut by 7 bases and J by 8 bases, with 21 bases left in between. The length of the CDR3 is 15 residues. Germline V gives CDR1 SNHLY, CDR2 FYNNEI. The CDR3 region has the DNA TGTGCCAGCACCTTAAGACACCCCGAGGGCGATGAGCAGTTCTTC. This codes for CASTLRHPEGDEQFF.

This clonotype was picked up a small number of times. The CDR3 loop reads CASSLGPSTDTQYF. For the CDR3, the DNA is TGTGCCAGCAGCTTGGGCCCTAGCACAGATACGCAGTATTTT. The chain uses TRBV7-9 and TRBJ2-3; D is uncertain. V gave up 3 bases and J gave up 0 bases, with 7 bases separating them. Germline V gives CDR1 SEHNR, CDR2 FQNEAQ (reference sequence). The CDR3 is 14 residues long.

This rearrangement joins TRBV7-9 to TRBJ2-3, with 12 positions matching TRBD2. The CDR3 loop spans 17 amino acids. Trimming at V came to 5 bases and at J to 0 bases, leaving 6 bases not matched to a gene. Germline assignment: CDR1 SEHNR and CDR2 FQNEAQ (reference sequence). The CDR3 is CASSARLAGASTDTQYF. DNA for the CDR3: TGTGCCAGCAGCGCCCGACTAGCGGGGGCAAGCACAGATACGCAGTATTTT. Variable domain in full (rest from reference TRBV7-9 and TRBJ2-3): DTGVSQNPRHKITKRGQNVTFRCDPISEHNRLYWYRQTLGQGPEFLTYFQNEAQLEKSRLLSDRFSAERPKGSFSTLEIQRTEQGDSAMYLCASSARLAGASTDTQYFGPGTRLTVL.

This clonotype was seen a few times. The chain combines TRBV2 with TRBJ2-5; possibly TRBD1 for D (5 bases). The V end was cut by 1 base, the J end by 3 bases, with 9 bases between. This CDR3 contains 14 residues. Germline V gene sequence: CDR1 SNHLY, CDR2 FYNNEI. CDR3 coding DNA: TGTGCCAGCAGTGAAGGCAGGGTAAAAGAGACCCAGTACTTC. It is translated as CASSEGRVKETQYF.